Shown below are 18 T cell receptor beta chains from a single sample sequenced in a study of CXCR3-negative and CXCR3-positive naive CD8 T cells. Via 5' RACE with UMI labels, TRB cDNA libraries were prepared. With the 5' RACE reads reprocessed, TCRdb shows one record per CDR3 protein and no DNA. The data include approximately 96,000 distinct CDR3 sequences; the top ten clones carry around 1%. No cognate antigen is known for these TCRs. Study-level findings and limits: CXCR3-expressing naive cells carried TRB CDR3s more hydrophobic than those of CXCR3-negative naive cells.

Sequencing input: naive CXCR3+ CD8+ T cells from blood. Subset here: CD45RO-CCR7+CD27+CD95- naive CD8+ T cells expressing CXCR3 (TNR3+). All receptors come from a human donor in good health. Some clones in this sample may be carry-over from other donors' samples.

The V call is TRBV29-1, the J call TRBJ2-5; TCRdb proposes TRBD2, but this gene call is untestable without DNA. The CDR3 spans 16 residues. The germline CDR1 and CDR2 sequences are SQVTM and ANQGSEA. CDR3 residues: CSVDVLAGKYQETQYF.

The V gene is TRBV6-2 or TRBV6-3, the J gene TRBJ2-5; with no DNA, the TCRdb D assignment of TRBD1 cannot be verified. Per the germline V gene, CDR1 is MNHEY and CDR2 is SVGEGT. The CDR3 is made up of 15 amino acids. CDR3 sequence: CASSPTTGEVETQYF.

V is TRBV28 and J is TRBJ2-7; without DNA, the TCRdb call of TRBD1 cannot be checked. The germline V gene encodes CDR1 MDHEN and CDR2 SYDVKM. The length of the CDR3 is 15 residues. CDR3 residues: CASSLGQGVSYEQYF.

The chain joins TRBV28 to TRBJ1-4; lacking DNA, the TRBD1 call made by TCRdb goes unchecked. This CDR3 region has 16 residues. CDR1 is MDHEN, CDR2 SYDVKM, per germline. The chain's CDR3 is CASSPLDRTTNEKLFF.

V gene TRBV7-8 combines with J gene TRBJ2-5. Germline CDR1 is SGHVS and CDR2 is FQNEAQ. The CDR3 extends over 13 amino acids. CDR3 amino acids: CASSLYGEETQYF.

The chain has TRBV20-1 and TRBJ2-5. This CDR3 contains 14 residues. Germline CDR1 DFQATT, CDR2 SNEGSKA (reference sequence). The CDR3 sequence is CSARESDPQETQYF.

This rearrangement joins TRBV28 to TRBJ2-7; checking the TCRdb D call of TRBD1 is not possible without DNA. Looked up from germline, CDR1 is MDHEN and CDR2 is SYDVKM. CDR3 size: 23 residues. The CDR3 is CASSFPSEFEQGEDITNKYEQYF.

The chain joins TRBV2 to TRBJ2-7; the TCRdb D gene call, TRBD1, has no DNA to confirm it. Germline V gene sequence: CDR1 SNHLY, CDR2 FYNNEI. This CDR3 comprises 12 residues. The CDR3 is CASNRGTYEQYF.

This chain links TRBV28 with TRBJ2-7; TCRdb returns TRBD1, unconfirmable since there is no DNA. CDR3 length: 15 amino acids. CDR1 and CDR2 (germline): MDHEN, SYDVKM. The CDR3 sequence: CASSAFRGSSYEQYF.

This chain uses TRBV7-9 with TRBJ2-1; TCRdb's assignment of TRBD2 cannot be checked, as there is no DNA. The length of the CDR3 is 17 residues. CDR1 is SEHNR, CDR2 FQNEAQ, per germline (reference sequence). CDR3 loop: CASSASTSGGSYNEQFF.

This rearrangement joins TRBV7-6 to TRBJ2-2; TCRdb names TRBD1, which stays unverified in the absence of DNA. This CDR3 has 16 residues. Germline V gene lookup returns CDR1 SGHVS and CDR2 FNYEAQ. CDR3 residues: CASSLASAGGGGELFF.

The chain employs TRBV7-2 and TRBJ2-1; TCRdb selects TRBD1, and the lack of DNA leaves this call unchecked. The CDR3 length is 18 residues. Germline CDR1 and CDR2: SGHTA and FQGNSA. The CDR3 reads CASSSSLLDPSSYNEQFF.

The rearrangement joins TRBV7-2 to TRBJ2-1; the TCRdb D gene call, TRBD1, has no DNA to confirm it. Germline V gives CDR1 SGHTA, CDR2 FQGNSA. This CDR3 has 14 amino acids. The CDR3 spells CASSPSLGSGEQFF.

The J gene is TRBJ2-2, the V gene TRBV11-2; TCRdb reports TRBD1, a call that lacks DNA to check it against. Germline V lookup: CDR1 SGHAT, CDR2 FQNNGV. The CDR3 spans 17 residues. CDR3 amino acids: CASSLFGGDPNTGELFF.

The chain has TRBV7-3 and TRBJ2-7; without DNA, the TCRdb call of TRBD2 cannot be checked. CDR1 is SGHTA and CDR2 is FQGTGA in the germline V gene. CDR3 length: 14 residues. The CDR3 loop reads CASSPFGGAYEQYF.

The J gene is TRBJ2-2, the V gene TRBV5-1; the D call from TCRdb, TRBD1, cannot be confirmed without DNA. The CDR3 contains 14 residues. Germline CDR1 is SGHRS and CDR2 is YFSETQ. The CDR3 sequence is CASSLTGYPGELFF.

The rearrangement uses TRBV7-3 and TRBJ1-2; TCRdb names TRBD1, which stays unverified in the absence of DNA. CDR3 length equals 17 residues. The germline V gene encodes CDR1 SGHTA and CDR2 FQGTGA. The chain's CDR3 is CASSRGADQGRDPGYTF. Full variable domain (outside the CDR3, taken from reference TRBV7-3 and TRBJ1-2): GAGVSQTPSNKVTEKGKYVELRCDPISGHTALYWYRQSLGQGPEFLIYFQGTGAADDSGLPNDRFFAVRPEGSVSTLKIQRTERGDSAVYLCASSRGADQGRDPGYTFGSGTRLTVV.

The chain carries TRBV14 and TRBJ2-1; no DNA is available, so the TRBD1 call from TCRdb remains unchecked. CDR1 is SGHDN, CDR2 FVKESK, per germline. The CDR3 covers 13 residues. Here the CDR3 reads CASSPNGGFEQFF.